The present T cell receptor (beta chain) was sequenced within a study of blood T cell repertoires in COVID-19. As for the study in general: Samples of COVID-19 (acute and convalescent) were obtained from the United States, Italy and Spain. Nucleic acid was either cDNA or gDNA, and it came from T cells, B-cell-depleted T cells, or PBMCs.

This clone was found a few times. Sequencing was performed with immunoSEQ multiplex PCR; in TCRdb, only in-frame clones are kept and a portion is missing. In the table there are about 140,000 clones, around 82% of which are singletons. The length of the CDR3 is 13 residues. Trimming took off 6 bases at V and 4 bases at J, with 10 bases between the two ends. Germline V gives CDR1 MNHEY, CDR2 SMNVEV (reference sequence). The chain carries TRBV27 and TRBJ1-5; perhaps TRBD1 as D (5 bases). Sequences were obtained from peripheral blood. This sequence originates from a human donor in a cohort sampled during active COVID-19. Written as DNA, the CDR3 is TGTGCCAGCAGGATGGGGGGGAATCAGCCCCAGCATTTT. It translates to CASRMGGNQPQHF.